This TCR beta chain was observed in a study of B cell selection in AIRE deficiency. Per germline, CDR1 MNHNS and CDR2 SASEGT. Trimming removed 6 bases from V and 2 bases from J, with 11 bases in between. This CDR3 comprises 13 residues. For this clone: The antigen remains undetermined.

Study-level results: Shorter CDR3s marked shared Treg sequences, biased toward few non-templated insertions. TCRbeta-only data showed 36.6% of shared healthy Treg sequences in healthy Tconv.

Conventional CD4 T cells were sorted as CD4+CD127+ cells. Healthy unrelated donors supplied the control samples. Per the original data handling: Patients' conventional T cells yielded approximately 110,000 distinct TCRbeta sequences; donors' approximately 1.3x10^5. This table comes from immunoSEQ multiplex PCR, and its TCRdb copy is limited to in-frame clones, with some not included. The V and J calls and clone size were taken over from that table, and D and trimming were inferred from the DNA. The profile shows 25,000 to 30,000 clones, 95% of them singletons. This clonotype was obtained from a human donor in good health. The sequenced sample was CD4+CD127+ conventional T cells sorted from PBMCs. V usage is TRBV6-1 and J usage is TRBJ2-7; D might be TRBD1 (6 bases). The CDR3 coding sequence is TGTGCCAGCAGGAAGACAGGAGCCTACGAGCAGTACTTC. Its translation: CASRKTGAYEQYF.